What follows are 9 T cell receptor beta chains derived from one specimen sequenced in a study of CD8 T cells in ankylosing spondylitis. Study outcomes and limitations: Seemingly distinctive of ankylosing spondylitis blood was a TCR beta motif formed by eight highly homologous variants.

These receptors have no known antigen. TCRdb passed the 5' RACE reads through MiXCR, listing each CDR3 protein once. This table holds about 330,000 distinct CDR3 sequences, 7% to 9% found once. Specimen: blood, either unsorted or a sorted T cell fraction (not recorded which). These receptor sequences come from a male donor with ankylosing spondylitis.

The chain employs TRBV18 and TRBJ1-1, with no clear D. Per the germline V gene, CDR1 is KGHSH and CDR2 is LQKENI. V lost 2 bases and J 4 bases, leaving 14 bases between the germline ends. This CDR3 comprises 15 residues. CDR3 sequence: CASSPLSGPGTEAFF. The CDR3 DNA reads as TGTGCCAGCTCACCATTATCGGGTCCCGGCACTGAAGCTTTCTTT.

The chain has TRBV20-1 and TRBJ2-5; 8 bases agree with TRBD1. V lost 0 bases, J lost 5 bases, and 11 bases stayed unmatched. The germline V gene has CDR1 DFQATT and CDR2 SNEGSKA (reference sequence). CDR3 length equals 16 residues. The CDR3 nucleotides are TGCAGTGCTAGAGACATATCGGGACAGGCGTGGGAGACCCAGTACTTC. This encodes CSARDISGQAWETQYF.

The V and J genes are TRBV6-1 and TRBJ2-5; 9 nucleotides agree with TRBD2. Germline loops: CDR1 MNHNS, CDR2 SASEGT. J lost 7 bases, V lost 6 bases, and 6 bases had no gene match. The CDR3 runs to 13 residues. DNA for the CDR3: TGTGCCAGCAGAGGAGTGCGGGAGGGGACCCAGTACTTC. Translated, it gives CASRGVREGTQYF.

The table lists this clonotype with a few counts. The V gene is TRBV7-2, the J gene TRBJ2-5, with 14 bases identical to TRBD2. CDR3 length: 16 residues. The germline V gene encodes CDR1 SGHTA and CDR2 FQGNSA. J was trimmed by 5 bases and V by 5 bases; bases with no gene match: 7. The CDR3 DNA is TGTGCCAGCAGCACGATGGGACTAGCGGGAGTTGAGACCCAGTACTTC. Encoded protein: CASSTMGLAGVETQYF.

This clonotype has a count of ten or more. The V and J genes are TRBV9 and TRBJ2-2, with 9 bases aligning to TRBD2. The J segment lost 2 bases and the V segment lost 3 bases, leaving 5 bases of the junction unmatched. Germline loops: CDR1 SGDLS, CDR2 YYNGEE. The CDR3 sequence is 16 residues long. The CDR3 nucleotides read TGTGCCAGCAGCGGTTTTAGCGGGAGAAACACCGGGGAGCTGTTTTTT. Translation gives CASSGFSGRNTGELFF.

The rearrangement joins TRBV14 to TRBJ2-7; D uncertain. CDR1 and CDR2 from the germline V gene are SGHDN and FVKESK. Deletions cut 4 bases from V and 3 bases from J, with 19 bases between. This CDR3 spans 16 amino acids. CDR3 nucleotide sequence: TGTGCCAGCAGCCCCCAGACACCGCTCCCGAACTACGAGCAGTACTTC. Translation: CASSPQTPLPNYEQYF. Using reference TRBV14 and TRBJ2-7 for the parts outside the CDR3, the full variable domain is EAGVTQFPSHSVIEKGQTVTLRCDPISGHDNLYWYRRVMGKEIKFLLHFVKESKQDESGMPNNRFLAERTGGTYSTLKVQPAELEDSGVYFCASSPQTPLPNYEQYFGPGTRLTVT.

V gene TRBV20-1 combines with J gene TRBJ2-2, with 11 bases matching TRBD2. The CDR3 has 15 residues. The germline V gene encodes CDR1 DFQATT and CDR2 SNEGSKA (reference sequence). V dropped 3 bases and J dropped 7; count of bases not matched to a gene: 7. Here the CDR3 reads CSASPLAGERGELFF. CDR3 nucleotides: TGCAGTGCTAGCCCACTAGCGGGGGAGCGCGGGGAGCTGTTTTTT.

CDR3 sequence: CASSLRPQEVGNSPLHF. CDR3 nucleotide sequence: TGTGCCAGCAGCTTACGACCACAGGAGGTGGGCAATTCACCCCTCCACTTT. The rearrangement uses TRBV5-5 and TRBJ1-6, with D possibly being TRBD1 (5 bases). This CDR3 contains 17 residues. Germline loops: CDR1 SGHKS, CDR2 YYEKEE (reference sequence). V dropped 2 bases and J dropped 7 bases, with 19 bases sitting between them.

The chain combines TRBV10-3 with TRBJ1-5, with 11 bases lining up with TRBD1. Per the germline V gene, CDR1 is ENHRY and CDR2 is SYGVKD. With 3 bases clipped from V and 11 bases from J, the junction kept 12 bases outside the gene matches. The CDR3 extends over 16 amino acids. This CDR3 reads CAISDPRDRGDWTQHF. DNA of the CDR3: TGTGCCATCAGTGATCCCCGGGACAGGGGGGATTGGACCCAGCATTTT.